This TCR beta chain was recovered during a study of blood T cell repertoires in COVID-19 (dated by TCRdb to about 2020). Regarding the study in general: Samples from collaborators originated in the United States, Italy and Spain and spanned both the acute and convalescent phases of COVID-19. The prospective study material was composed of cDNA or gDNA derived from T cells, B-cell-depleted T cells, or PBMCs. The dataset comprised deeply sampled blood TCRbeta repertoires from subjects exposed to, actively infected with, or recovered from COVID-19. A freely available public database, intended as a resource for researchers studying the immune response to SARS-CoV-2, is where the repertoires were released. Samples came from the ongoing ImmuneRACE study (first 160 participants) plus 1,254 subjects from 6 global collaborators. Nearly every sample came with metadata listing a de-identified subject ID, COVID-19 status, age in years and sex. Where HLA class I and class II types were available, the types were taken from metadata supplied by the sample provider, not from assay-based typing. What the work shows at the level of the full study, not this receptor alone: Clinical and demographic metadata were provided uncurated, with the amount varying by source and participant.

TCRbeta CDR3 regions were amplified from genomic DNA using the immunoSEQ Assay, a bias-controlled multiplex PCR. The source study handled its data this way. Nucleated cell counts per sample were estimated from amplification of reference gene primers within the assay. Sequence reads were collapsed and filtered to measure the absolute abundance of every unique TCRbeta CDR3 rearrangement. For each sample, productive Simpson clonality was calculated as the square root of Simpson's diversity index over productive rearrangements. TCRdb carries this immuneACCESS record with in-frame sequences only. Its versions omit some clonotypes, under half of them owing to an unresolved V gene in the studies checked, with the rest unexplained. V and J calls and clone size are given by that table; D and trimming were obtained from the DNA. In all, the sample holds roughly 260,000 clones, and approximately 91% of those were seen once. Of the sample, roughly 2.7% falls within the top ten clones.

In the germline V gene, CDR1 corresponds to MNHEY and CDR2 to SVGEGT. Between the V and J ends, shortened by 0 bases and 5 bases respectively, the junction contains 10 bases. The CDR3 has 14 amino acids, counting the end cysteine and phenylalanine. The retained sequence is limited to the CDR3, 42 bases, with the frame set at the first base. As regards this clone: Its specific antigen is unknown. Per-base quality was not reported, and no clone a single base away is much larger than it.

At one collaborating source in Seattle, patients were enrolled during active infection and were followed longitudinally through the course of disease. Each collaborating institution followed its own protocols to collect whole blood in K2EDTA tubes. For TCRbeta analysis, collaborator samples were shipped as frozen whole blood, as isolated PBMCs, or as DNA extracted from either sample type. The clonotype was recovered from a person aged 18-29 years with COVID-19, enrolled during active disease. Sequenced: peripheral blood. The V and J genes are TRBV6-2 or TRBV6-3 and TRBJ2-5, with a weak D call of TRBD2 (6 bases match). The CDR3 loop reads CASSYSGGVETQYF. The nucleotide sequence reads TGTGCCAGCAGTTACTCCGGCGGGGTTGAGACCCAGTACTTC.